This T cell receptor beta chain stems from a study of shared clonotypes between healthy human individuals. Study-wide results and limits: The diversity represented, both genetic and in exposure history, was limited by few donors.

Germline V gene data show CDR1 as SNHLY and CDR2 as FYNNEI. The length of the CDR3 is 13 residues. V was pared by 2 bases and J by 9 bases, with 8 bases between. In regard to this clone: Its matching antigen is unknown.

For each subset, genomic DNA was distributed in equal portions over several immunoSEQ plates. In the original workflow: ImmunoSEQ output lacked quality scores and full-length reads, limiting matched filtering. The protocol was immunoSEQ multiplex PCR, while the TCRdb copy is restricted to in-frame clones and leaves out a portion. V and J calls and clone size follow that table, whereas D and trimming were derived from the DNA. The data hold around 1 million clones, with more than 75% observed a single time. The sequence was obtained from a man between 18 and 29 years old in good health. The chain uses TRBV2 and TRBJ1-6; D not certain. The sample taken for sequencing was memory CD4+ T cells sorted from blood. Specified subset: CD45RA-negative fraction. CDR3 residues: CASSETRGSPLHF. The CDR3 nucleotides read TGTGCCAGCAGTGAAACCCGGGGTTCACCCCTCCACTTT. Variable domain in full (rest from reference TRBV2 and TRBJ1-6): EPEVTQTPSHQVTQMGQEVILRCVPISNHLYFYWYRQILGQKVEFLVSFYNNEISEKSEIFDDQFSVERPDGSNFTLKIRSTKLEDSAMYFCASSETRGSPLHFGNGTRLTVT.